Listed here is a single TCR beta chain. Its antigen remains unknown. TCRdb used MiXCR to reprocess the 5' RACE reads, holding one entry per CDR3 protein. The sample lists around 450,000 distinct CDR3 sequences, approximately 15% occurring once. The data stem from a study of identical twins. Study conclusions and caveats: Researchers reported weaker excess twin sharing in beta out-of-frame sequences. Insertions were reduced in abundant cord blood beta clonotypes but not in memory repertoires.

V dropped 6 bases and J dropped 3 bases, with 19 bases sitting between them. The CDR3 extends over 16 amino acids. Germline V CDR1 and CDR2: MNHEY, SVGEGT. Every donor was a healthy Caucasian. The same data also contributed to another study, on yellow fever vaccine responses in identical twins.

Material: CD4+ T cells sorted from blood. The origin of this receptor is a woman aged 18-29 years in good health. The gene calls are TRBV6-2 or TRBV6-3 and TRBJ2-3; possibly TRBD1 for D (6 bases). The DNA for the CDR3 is TGTGCCAGCAGACCTCAGGGGCCCGTGTTAACAGATACGCAGTATTTT. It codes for CASRPQGPVLTDTQYF.